This TCR beta chain was recovered during a study of early T cells in non-severe SARS-CoV-2 infection. Whole-study findings and limits: VDJdb matching favored anti-spike CD8 responses, missing private and CD4 specificities.

Attachment of unique molecular identifiers to individual cDNA molecules was performed. Using its own MiXCR run on the 5' RACE reads, TCRdb lists one record per CDR3 protein. The table includes 25,000 to 40,000 distinct CDR3 sequences, 4.5% to 5% detected once. This clonotype was detected ten times or more. No antigen is known for it. CDR3 length: 14 residues. Trimming at V came to 5 bases and at J to 5 bases, leaving 4 bases not matched to a gene. The V gene's germline CDR1 is SGHVS and CDR2 FQNEAQ. This clonotype was sampled from an adult who was a healthcare worker with PCR-confirmed SARS-CoV-2 infection or an uninfected control (not recorded which). The genes are TRBV7-8 and TRBJ2-1; 9 nucleotides agree with TRBD1. Sequencing was performed on whole blood. The CDR3 sequence: CASSPRDRDNEQFF. The DNA of the CDR3 is TGTGCCAGCAGCCCCCGGGACAGGGACAATGAGCAGTTCTTC.